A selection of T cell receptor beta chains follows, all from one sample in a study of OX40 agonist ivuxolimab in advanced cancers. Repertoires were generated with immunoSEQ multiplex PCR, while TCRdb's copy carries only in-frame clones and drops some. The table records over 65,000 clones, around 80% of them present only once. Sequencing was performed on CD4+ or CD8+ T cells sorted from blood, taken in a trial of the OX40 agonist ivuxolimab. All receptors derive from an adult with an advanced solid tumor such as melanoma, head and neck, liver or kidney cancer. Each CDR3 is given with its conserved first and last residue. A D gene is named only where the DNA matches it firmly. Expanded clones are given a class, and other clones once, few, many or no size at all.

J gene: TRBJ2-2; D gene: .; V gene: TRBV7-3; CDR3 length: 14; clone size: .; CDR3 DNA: TGTGCCAGCAGCTTATTCCCAGTCACCGGGGAGCTGTTTTTT; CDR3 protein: CASSLFPVTGELFF
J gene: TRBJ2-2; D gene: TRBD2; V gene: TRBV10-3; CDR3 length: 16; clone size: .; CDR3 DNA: TGTGCCATCAGTGAGTTAGCGGGGATAAGCACCGGGGAGCTGTTTTTT; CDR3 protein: CAISELAGISTGELFF
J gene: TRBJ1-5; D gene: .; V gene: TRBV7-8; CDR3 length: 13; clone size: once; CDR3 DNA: TGTGCCAGCAGCGAAGCGCGGTATCAGCCCCAGCATTTT; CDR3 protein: CASSEARYQPQHF
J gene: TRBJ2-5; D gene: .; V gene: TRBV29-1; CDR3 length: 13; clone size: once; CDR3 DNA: TGCAGCGTTCCTGCCGCCCCCCCAGAGACCCAGTACTTC; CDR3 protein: CSVPAAPPETQYF
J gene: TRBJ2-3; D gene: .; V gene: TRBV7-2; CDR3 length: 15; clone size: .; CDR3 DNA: TGTGCCAGCAGCTTGTGGGGGAGAGACACAGATACGCAGTATTTT; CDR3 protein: CASSLWGRDTDTQYF
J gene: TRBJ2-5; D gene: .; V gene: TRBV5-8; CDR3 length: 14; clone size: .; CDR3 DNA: TGTGCCAGCAGCCTAGAAGGGCGGGTGGAGACCCAGTACTTC; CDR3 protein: CASSLEGRVETQYF
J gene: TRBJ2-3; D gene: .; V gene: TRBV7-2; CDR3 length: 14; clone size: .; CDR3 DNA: TGTGCCAGCAGCTTAATACCTAGCACAGATACGCAGTATTTT; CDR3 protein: CASSLIPSTDTQYF
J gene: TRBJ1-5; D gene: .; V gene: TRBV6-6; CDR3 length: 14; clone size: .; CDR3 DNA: TGTGCCAGCACGGCGGGGACCAGCAATCAGCCCCAGCATTTT; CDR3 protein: CASTAGTSNQPQHF
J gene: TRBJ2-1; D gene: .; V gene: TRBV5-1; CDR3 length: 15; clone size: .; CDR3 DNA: TGCGCCAGCAGCTCCGTGGCCCGAACCTACAATGAGCAGTTCTTC; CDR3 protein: CASSSVARTYNEQFF
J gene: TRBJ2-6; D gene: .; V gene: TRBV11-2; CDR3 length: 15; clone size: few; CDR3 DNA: TGTGCCAGCAGCCCCCGACGGTCTGGGGCCAACGTCCTGACTTTC; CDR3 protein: CASSPRRSGANVLTF
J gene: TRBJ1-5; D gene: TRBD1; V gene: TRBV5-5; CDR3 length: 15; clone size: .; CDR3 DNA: TGTGCCAGCAGGAGGACGGGCGACAGGGCTCAGCCCCAGCATTTT; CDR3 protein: CASRRTGDRAQPQHF
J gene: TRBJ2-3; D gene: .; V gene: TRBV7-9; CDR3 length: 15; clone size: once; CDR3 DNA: TGTGCCAGCAGCTTAGGACGGACATTATGGGATACGCAGTATTTT; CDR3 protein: CASSLGRTLWDTQYF
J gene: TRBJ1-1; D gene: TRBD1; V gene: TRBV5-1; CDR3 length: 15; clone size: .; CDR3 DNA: TGCGCCAGCAGCCCTGGCCAGGGGGCGGGCACTGAAGCTTTCTTT; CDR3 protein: CASSPGQGAGTEAFF
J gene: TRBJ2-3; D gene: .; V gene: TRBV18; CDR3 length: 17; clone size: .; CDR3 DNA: TGTGCCAGCTCACCACCCTCCAGGCCCGGTAGCACAGATACGCAGTATTTT; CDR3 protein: CASSPPSRPGSTDTQYF
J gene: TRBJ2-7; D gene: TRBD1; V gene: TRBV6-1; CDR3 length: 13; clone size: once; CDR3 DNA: TGTGCCAGCACCCTGGACAGGGAATACGAGCAGTACTTC; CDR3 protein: CASTLDREYEQYF
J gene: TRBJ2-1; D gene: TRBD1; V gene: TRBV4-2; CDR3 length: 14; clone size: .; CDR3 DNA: TGTGCCAGCAGCATCCAGGGGGCAGTGGATGAGCAGTTCTTC; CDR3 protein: CASSIQGAVDEQFF
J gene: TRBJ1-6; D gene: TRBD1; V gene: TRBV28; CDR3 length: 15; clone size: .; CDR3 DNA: TGTGCCAGCAGTTTGAGTGACAGGGCTCGCTCACCCCTCCACTTT; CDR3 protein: CASSLSDRARSPLHF
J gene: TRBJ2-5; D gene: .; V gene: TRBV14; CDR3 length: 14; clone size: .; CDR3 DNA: TGTGCCAGCAGCCAAGTCAGGGATGTGGAGACCCAGTACTTC; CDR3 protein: CASSQVRDVETQYF
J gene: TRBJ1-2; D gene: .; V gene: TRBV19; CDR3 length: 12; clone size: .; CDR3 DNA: TGTGCCAGTAGTATACGGGACAAGGGGTACACCTTC; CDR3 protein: CASSIRDKGYTF
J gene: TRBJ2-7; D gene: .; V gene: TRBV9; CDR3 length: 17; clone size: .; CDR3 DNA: TGTGCCAGCAGCGCGACCCCACCAGCGTCCCTGACCTACGAGCAGTACTTC; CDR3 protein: CASSATPPASLTYEQYF
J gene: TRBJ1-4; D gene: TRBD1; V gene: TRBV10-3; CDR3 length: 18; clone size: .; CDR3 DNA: TGTGCCATCAGTGACTTGGCATGGTTCGGACAGGGAAATGAAAAACTGTTTTTT; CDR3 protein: CAISDLAWFGQGNEKLFF
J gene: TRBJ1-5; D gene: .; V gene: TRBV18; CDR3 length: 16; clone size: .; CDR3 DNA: TGTGCCAGCTCACCTGCCGGACAGTCAAGCAATCAGCCCCAGCATTTT; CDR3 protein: CASSPAGQSSNQPQHF
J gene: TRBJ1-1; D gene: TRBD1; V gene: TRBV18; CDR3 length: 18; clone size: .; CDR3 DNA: TGTGCCAGCTCACCACCATATGGGACAGGAGCCTTGAACACTGAAGCTTTCTTT; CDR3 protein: CASSPPYGTGALNTEAFF
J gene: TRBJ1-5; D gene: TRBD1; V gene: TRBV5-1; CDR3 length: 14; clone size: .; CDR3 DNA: TGCGCCAGCAGGGAAGAGACAGGGAGCCAGCCCCAGCATTTT; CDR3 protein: CASREETGSQPQHF
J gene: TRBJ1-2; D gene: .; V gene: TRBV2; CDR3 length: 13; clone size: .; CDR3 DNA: TGTGCCAGCAGTGATAATTGGGGGCAAGGCTACACCTTC; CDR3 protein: CASSDNWGQGYTF
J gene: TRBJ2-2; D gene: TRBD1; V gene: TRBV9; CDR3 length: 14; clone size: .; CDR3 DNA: TGTGCCAGCCGGACAGGGGTACGCACCGGGGAGCTGTTTTTT; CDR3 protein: CASRTGVRTGELFF
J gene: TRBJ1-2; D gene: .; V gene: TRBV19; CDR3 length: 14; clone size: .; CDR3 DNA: TGTGCCAGCACCCTAGGTAGGGGCAACTATGGCTACACCTTC; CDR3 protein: CASTLGRGNYGYTF
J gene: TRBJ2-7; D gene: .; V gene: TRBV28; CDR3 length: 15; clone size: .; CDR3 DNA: TGTGCCAGCAGTTTAACTTCACCCAGCTCCTACGAGCAGTACTTC; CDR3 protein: CASSLTSPSSYEQYF
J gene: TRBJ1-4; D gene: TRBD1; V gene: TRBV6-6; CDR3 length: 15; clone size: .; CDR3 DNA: TGTGCCAGCAGTTCCCCAGGGGGGGGTAATGAAAAACTGTTTTTT; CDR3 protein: CASSSPGGGNEKLFF
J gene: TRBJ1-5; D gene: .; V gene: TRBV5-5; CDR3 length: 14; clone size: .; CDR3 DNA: TGTGCCAGCAGCTTGGCCCAGGGAGGTCAGCCCCAGCATTTT; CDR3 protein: CASSLAQGGQPQHF
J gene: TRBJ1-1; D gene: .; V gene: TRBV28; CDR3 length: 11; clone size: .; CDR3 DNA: TGTGCCAGCAGTTTGGAAACTGAAGCTTTCTTT; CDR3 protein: CASSLETEAFF
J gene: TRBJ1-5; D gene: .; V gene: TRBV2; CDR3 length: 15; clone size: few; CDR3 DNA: TGTGCCAGCAAGAGGGTCGACTATAGCAATCAGCCCCAGCATTTT; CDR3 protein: CASKRVDYSNQPQHF
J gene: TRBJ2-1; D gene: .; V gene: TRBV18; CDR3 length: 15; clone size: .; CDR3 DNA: TGTGCCAGCTCACCACGGCAGACATACTACAATGAGCAGTTCTTC; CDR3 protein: CASSPRQTYYNEQFF
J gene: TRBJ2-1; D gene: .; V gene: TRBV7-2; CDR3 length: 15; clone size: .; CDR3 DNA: TGTGCCAGCGGTATTGGAGTAAGCTCCTACAATGAGCAGTTCTTC; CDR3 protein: CASGIGVSSYNEQFF
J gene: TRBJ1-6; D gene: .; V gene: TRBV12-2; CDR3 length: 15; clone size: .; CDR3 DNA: TGTGCAAGTCGCTTAAGTCAGTGCGGGGATTCACCCCTCCACTTT; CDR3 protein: CASRLSQCGDSPLHF
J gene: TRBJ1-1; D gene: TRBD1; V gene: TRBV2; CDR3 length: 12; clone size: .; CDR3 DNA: TGTGCCAGCAGTACAGGGGACACTGAAGCTTTCTTT; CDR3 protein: CASSTGDTEAFF
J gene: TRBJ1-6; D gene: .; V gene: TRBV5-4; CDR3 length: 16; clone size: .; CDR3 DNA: TGTGCCAGCAGCTTCGGGGGGGGCGTAACTAATTCACCCCTCCACTTT; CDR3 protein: CASSFGGGVTNSPLHF
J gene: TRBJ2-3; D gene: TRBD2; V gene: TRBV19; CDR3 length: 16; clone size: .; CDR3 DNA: TGTGCCAGTAGTATCGGGAGGGGCGCAGGCACAGATACGCAGTATTTT; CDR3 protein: CASSIGRGAGTDTQYF
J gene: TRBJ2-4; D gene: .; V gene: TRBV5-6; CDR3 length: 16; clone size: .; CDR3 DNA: TGTGCCAGCAGCTTTCGGGGCAGGGTTCTCAAAAACATTCAGTACTTC; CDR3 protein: CASSFRGRVLKNIQYF
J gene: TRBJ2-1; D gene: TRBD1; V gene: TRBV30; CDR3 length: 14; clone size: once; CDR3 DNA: TGTGCCTGGAGTGGGGGACAGCGCGTGGGGGAGCAGTTCTTC; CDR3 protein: CAWSGGQRVGEQFF
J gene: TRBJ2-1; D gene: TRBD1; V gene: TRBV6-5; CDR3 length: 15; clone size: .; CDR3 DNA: TGTGCCAGCAGTTCGTCCCGGGACAGGGGTAATGAGCAGTTCTTC; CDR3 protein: CASSSSRDRGNEQFF
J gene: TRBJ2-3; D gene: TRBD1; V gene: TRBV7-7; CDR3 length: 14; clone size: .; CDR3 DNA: TGTGCCAGCAGTAAAACAGGGGGCAGAGATACGCAGTATTTT; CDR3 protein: CASSKTGGRDTQYF
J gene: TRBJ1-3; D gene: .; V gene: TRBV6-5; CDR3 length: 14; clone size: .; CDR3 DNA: TGTGCCAGCAGCACACGGGGGTCGGGAAACACCATATATTTT; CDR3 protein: CASSTRGSGNTIYF
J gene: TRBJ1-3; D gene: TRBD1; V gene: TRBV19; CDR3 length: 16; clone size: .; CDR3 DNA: TGTGCCAGTAGTGTAACGGGACAGGGGGTCGGAAACACCATATATTTT; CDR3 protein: CASSVTGQGVGNTIYF
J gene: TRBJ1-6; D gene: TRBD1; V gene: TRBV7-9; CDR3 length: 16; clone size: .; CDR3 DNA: TGTGCCAGCGGAAAGACAGGGATCGCCTATAATTCACCCCTCCACTTT; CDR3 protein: CASGKTGIAYNSPLHF
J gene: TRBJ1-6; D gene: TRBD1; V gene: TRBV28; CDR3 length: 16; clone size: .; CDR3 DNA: TGTGCCAGCAGGGGTGGCAGACAGGGGCAAAGTTCACCCCTCCACTTT; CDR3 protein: CASRGGRQGQSSPLHF
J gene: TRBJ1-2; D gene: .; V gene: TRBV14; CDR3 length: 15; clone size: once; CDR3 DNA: TGTGCCAGCAGCCAAGATCTCGTGGGGCGCGGTGGCTACACCTTC; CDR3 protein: CASSQDLVGRGGYTF
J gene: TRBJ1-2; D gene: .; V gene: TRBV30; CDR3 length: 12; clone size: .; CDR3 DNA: TGTGCCTGGAGTAACGGGGCCTATGGCTACACCTTC; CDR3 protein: CAWSNGAYGYTF
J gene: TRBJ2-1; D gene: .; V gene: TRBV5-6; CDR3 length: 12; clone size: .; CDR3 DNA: TGTGCCAGCAGCTTGGCGGCGGATGAGCAGTTCTTC; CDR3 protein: CASSLAADEQFF
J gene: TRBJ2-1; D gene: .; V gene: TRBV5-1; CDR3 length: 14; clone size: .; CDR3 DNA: TGCGCCAGCAGCACCGTATCGGCATACAATGAGCAGTTCTTC; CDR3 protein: CASSTVSAYNEQFF
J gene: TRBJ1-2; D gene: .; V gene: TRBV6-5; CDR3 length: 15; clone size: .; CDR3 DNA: TGTGCCAGCAGTTACGACGGCAGGGGTACCTATGGCTACACCTTC; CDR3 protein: CASSYDGRGTYGYTF
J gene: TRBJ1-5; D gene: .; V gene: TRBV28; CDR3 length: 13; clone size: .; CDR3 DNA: TGTGCCAGCAGGACAGGACCCAATCAGCCCCAGCATTTT; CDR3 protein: CASRTGPNQPQHF
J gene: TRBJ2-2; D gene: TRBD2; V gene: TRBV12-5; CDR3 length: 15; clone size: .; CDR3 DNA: TGTGCTAGTCGGCCTAGCGGAGCCCGGGTCGGGGAGCTGTTTTTT; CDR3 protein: CASRPSGARVGELFF